This T cell receptor (beta chain) was obtained from a study of T-cell reconstitution after alpha-beta-depleted transplantation in children. Unique molecular identifiers featured in how the TCRbeta library was prepared. TCRdb itself ran the PCR reads through MiXCR, one entry per CDR3 protein. Of 300,000 or so distinct CDR3 sequences listed, 9.9% are singletons. V lost 4 bases and J lost 3; bases outside the gene matches: 15. Germline-derived CDR1 and CDR2 are MGHRA and YSYEKL. The CDR3 spans 17 residues. The starting material was PBMCs from the stem cell graft donor, obtained from the stem cell graft. The clonotype originates from a human donor who donated a stem cell graft to a child with SCID. The chain joins TRBV4-1 to TRBJ2-7; 7 bases agree with TRBD1. CDR3 sequence (DNA): TGCGCCAGCAGCCCCGACAGGGACAGCCGCTCCTTCTACGAGCAGTACTTC. Its translation: CASSPDRDSRSFYEQYF.